This T cell receptor beta chain was recorded in a study of blood T cell repertoires in COVID-19 (dated by TCRdb to the early 2020s). Concerning the study at large: Samples from collaborators originated in the United States, Italy and Spain and spanned both the acute and convalescent phases of COVID-19. Sample metadata almost always included a de-identified subject ID, COVID-19 status, age in years and sex. The material from the prospective study consisted of cDNA or gDNA derived from T cells, B-cell-depleted T cells, or PBMCs. The samples were drawn from two sources: the first 160 participants of the ongoing ImmuneRACE study, and about 1,300 subjects contributed by 6 global collaborators. The repertoires were made available in a free public database intended to serve as a resource for research on the immune response to SARS-CoV-2. Subjects who had been exposed to COVID-19, were actively infected with it, or had recovered from it provided the deeply sampled blood TCRbeta repertoires that made up the dataset. HLA class I and class II types, where available, came from metadata supplied by the sample provider rather than from assay-based typing.

The immunoSEQ Assay, a bias-controlled multiplex PCR, was used to amplify TCRbeta CDR3 regions from genomic DNA. The source study handled its data this way. Within the assay, amplification of reference gene primers was used to estimate how many nucleated cells each sample contained. To quantify the absolute abundance of each unique TCRbeta CDR3 rearrangement, sequence reads were collapsed and filtered. Productive Simpson clonality was computed per sample as the square root of Simpson's diversity index over productive rearrangements. TCRdb's version of the immuneACCESS table is confined to in-frame rearrangements and falls short of the full clone set. An unresolved V gene accounts for under half of the shortfall where checked; the remainder is of unknown origin. The DNA gave D and trimming, while V, J and clone size come from that table. Within this sample are approximately 310,000 clones, with more than 75% of them counted one time only. The top ten hold approximately 8.1% of the sample.

The study at large found these results: The amount of clinical and demographic metadata varied by source and participant and was provided uncurated.

Concerning this clone itself: Its cognate antigen has yet to be identified. No qualities accompany the bases; no much larger clone lies one base away.

Another Seattle source contributed samples from volunteer blood donors who had recovered from COVID-19. Collaborating institutions collected whole blood in K2EDTA tubes following their own protocols. For TCRbeta analysis, collaborators shipped samples as frozen whole blood, isolated PBMCs, or DNA extracted from either of those sample types. Germline trimming amounts to 5 bases on V and 8 bases on J, with 12 as the count of junction bases outside the gene matches. As encoded in the germline V gene, CDR1 is SGDLS while CDR2 is YYNGEE. Inclusive of the bounding cysteine and phenylalanine, the CDR3 is 16 residues long. Only the CDR3 region is kept as DNA, spanning 48 bases read in frame from base 1.

What was sequenced was peripheral blood. The chain was built from TRBV9 and TRBJ2-1, with 11 bases matching TRBD1. The source of this sequence is a woman aged 45-65 years who had recovered from COVID-19. The DNA sequence is given as TGTGCCAGCAGTGCTCGCGTGGGACAGGGGGGCGATGAGCAGTTCTTC. It codes for CASSARVGQGGDEQFF.